This note documents a single TCR beta chain sequence. Data came from immunoSEQ multiplex PCR; TCRdb stores just in-frame clones and leaves some out. The table includes about 58,000 clones, 75% to 95% detected once. This sample is drawn from a study of PD-1 blockade in classical Hodgkin lymphoma. Turning to the study itself: Intravenous nivolumab at 3 mg/kg was given to patients every 2 weeks.

Brentuximab vedotin exposure varied, and every patient relapsed after autologous stem cell transplantation. CDR1 and CDR2 from the germline V gene are SNHLY and FYNNEI. The V and J ends lost 4 bases and 0 bases respectively, with 28 bases between them. This CDR3 region has 22 residues. The J gene is TRBJ1-6, the V gene TRBV2, with D possibly matching TRBD1 (6 bases). Source: peripheral blood mononuclear cells (PBMCs), taken before the second cycle of nivolumab. This receptor was taken from a human donor with classical Hodgkin lymphoma. The CDR3 DNA is TGTGCCAGCAGTGGGTGGGATGGGGACAATGGACTCGGGAGCTCCTATAATTCACCCCTCCACTTT. This encodes CASSGWDGDNGLGSSYNSPLHF.